Listed here are 5 T cell receptor beta chains from one sample, sequenced in a study of blood T cell repertoires in COVID-19. The table came from immunoSEQ multiplex PCR; TCRdb's copy has only in-frame clones and leaves some out. The sample consists of roughly 39,000 clones, approximately 85% of them appearing once. The sequenced sample consisted of peripheral blood. The receptor set was obtained from a man between 70 and 80 years old with acute or convalescent COVID-19.

The chain links TRBV5-4 to TRBJ1-1; TRBD1 might be the D (5 bases). CDR3 length: 17 amino acids. Germline V gives CDR1 SGHNT, CDR2 YYREEE (reference sequence). V lost 3 bases and J 4 bases, leaving 22 bases between the germline ends. For the CDR3, the DNA is TGTGCCAGCAGCTCTACGTTGTACCGGCCAGGGATCACTGAAGCTTTCTTT. Its protein product is CASSSTLYRPGITEAFF.

This chain joins TRBV7-8 and TRBJ1-2; D not resolved. This CDR3 has 13 amino acids. Germline V gene lookup returns CDR1 SGHVS and CDR2 FQNEAQ. The V and J ends lost 1 base and 3 bases respectively, with 6 bases between them. The CDR3 DNA reads TGTGCCAGCAGCTTAGGGGAGGACTATGGCTACACCTTC. Amino acids: CASSLGEDYGYTF.

V usage is TRBV5-1 and J usage is TRBJ2-2; 12 positions agree with TRBD2. Germline CDR1 SGHRS, CDR2 YFSETQ. V gave up 4 bases and J gave up 1 base; unmatched junction bases: 8. CDR3 size: 18 residues. This CDR3 is CASSVQTSGGLNTGELFF. The CDR3 DNA reads TGCGCCAGCAGCGTACAGACTAGCGGGGGTTTGAACACCGGGGAGCTGTTTTTT.

The V call is TRBV7-2, the J call TRBJ2-2; 7 bases fit TRBD1. The germline V gene encodes CDR1 SGHTA and CDR2 FQGNSA. Trimming cost V 5 bases and J 2 bases; bases outside gene matches: 8. This CDR3 contains 16 residues. The CDR3 sequence: CASSTQGRVNTGELFF. CDR3 coding DNA: TGTGCCAGCAGCACACAGGGGCGGGTAAACACCGGGGAGCTGTTTTTT.

The chain joins TRBV4-2 to TRBJ1-1; 12 positions agree with TRBD1. CDR1 LGHNA and CDR2 YNFKEQ come from the germline V gene. The CDR3 extends over 15 amino acids. J gave up 6 bases and V 3 bases, and 5 bases lay outside the gene matches. The CDR3 loop is CASSQGQGAYPEAFF. The CDR3 nucleotides read TGTGCCAGCAGCCAGGGACAGGGGGCTTACCCTGAAGCTTTCTTT.